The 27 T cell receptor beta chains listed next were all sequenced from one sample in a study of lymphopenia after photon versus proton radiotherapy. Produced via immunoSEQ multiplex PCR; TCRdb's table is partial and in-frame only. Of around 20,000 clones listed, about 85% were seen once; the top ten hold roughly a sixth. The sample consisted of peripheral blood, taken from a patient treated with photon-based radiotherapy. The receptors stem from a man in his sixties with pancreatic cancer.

The CDR3 bases are TGTGCCAGCAGCCGGGGGGGGGCTAATGAAAAACTGTTTTTT. It yields the protein CASSRGGANEKLFF. J is TRBJ1-4 and V is TRBV4-2; a weak D match, TRBD1 (5 bases). CDR1 is LGHNA and CDR2 is YNFKEQ in the germline V gene. The CDR3 spans 14 residues. V lost 4 bases to trimming and J lost 3 bases, with 9 bases between them.

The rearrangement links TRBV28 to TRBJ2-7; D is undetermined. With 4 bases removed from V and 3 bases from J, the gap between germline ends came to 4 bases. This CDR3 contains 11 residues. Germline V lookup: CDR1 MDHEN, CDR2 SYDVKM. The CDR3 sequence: CASSSFYEQYF. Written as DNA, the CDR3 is TGTGCCAGCAGTTCATTCTACGAGCAGTACTTC.

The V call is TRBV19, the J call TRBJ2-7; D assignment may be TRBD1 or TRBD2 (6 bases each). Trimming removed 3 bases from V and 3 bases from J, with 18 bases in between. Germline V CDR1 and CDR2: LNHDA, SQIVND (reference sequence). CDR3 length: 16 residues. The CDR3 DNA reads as TGTGCCAGTAGTATTTGGGACGGGGGCAAGAACTACGAGCAGTACTTC. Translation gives CASSIWDGGKNYEQYF. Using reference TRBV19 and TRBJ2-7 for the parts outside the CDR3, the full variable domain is DGGITQSPKYLFRKEGQNVTLSCEQNLNHDAMYWYRQDPGQGLRLIYYSQIVNDFQKGDIAEGYSVSREKKESFPLTVTSAQKNPTAFYLCASSIWDGGKNYEQYFGPGTRLTVT.

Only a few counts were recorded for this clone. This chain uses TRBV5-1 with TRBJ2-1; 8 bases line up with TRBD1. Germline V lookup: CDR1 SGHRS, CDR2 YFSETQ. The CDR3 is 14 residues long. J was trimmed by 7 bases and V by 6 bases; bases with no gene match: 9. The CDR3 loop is CASMATGAGNEQFF. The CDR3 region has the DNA TGCGCCAGCATGGCGACAGGGGCTGGGAATGAGCAGTTCTTC.

The CDR3 is CASSTAGTAYNEQFF. In nucleotides, the CDR3 is TGTGCCAGTAGTACGGCCGGGACAGCATACAATGAGCAGTTCTTC. V and J are TRBV19 and TRBJ2-1; TRBD1 matches 7 bases. Germline V gene sequence: CDR1 LNHDA, CDR2 SQIVND (reference sequence). The length of the CDR3 is 15 residues. With 4 bases clipped from V and 4 bases from J, the junction kept 7 bases outside the gene matches.

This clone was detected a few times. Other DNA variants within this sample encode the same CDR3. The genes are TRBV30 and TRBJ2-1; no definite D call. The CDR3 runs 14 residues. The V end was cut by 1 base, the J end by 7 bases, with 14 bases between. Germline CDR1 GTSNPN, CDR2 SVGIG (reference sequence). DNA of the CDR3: TGTGCCTGGAGTGGGTCAAAAAGCCTTAATGAGCAGTTCTTC. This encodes CAWSGSKSLNEQFF.

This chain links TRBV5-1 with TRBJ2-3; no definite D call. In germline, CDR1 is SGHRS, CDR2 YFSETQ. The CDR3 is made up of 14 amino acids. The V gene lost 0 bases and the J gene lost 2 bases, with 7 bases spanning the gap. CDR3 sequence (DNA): TGCGCCAGCAGCTTGGAAGTAAACACAGATACGCAGTATTTT. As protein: CASSLEVNTDTQYF. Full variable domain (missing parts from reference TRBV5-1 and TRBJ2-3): KAGVTQTPRYLIKTRGQQVTLSCSPISGHRSVSWYQQTPGQGLQFLFEYFSETQRNKGNFPGRFSGRQFSNSRSEMNVSTLELGDSALYLCASSLEVNTDTQYFGPGTRLTVL.

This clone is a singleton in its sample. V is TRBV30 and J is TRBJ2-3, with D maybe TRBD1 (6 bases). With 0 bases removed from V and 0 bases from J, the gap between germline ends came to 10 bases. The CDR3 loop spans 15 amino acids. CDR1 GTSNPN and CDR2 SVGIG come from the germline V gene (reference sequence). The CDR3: CAWSVGQSSTDTQYF. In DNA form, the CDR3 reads TGTGCCTGGAGTGTTGGACAGTCTAGCACAGATACGCAGTATTTT.

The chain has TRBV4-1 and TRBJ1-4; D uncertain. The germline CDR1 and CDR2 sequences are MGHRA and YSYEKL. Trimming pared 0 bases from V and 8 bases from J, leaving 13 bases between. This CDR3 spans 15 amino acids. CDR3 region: CASSQDGGIREKLFF. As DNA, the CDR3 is TGCGCCAGCAGCCAAGATGGAGGGATACGAGAAAAACTGTTTTTT.

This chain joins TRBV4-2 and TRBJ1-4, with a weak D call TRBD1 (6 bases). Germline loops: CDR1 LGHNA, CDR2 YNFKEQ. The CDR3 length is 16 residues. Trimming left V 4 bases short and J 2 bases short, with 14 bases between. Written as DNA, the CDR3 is TGTGCCAGCAGCCTCACACGGGGGGCTACTAATGAAAAACTGTTTTTT. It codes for CASSLTRGATNEKLFF.

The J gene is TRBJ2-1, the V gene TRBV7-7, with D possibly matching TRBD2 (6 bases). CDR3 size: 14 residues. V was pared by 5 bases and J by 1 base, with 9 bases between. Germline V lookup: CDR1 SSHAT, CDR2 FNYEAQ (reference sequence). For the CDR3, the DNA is TGTGCCAGCAGCGCAGGAGGGTCCTACAATGAGCAGTTCTTC. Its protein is CASSAGGSYNEQFF. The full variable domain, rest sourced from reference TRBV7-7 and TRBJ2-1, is GAGVSQSPRYKVTKRGQDVTLRCDPISSHATLYWYQQALGQGPEFLTYFNYEAQPDKSGLPSDRFSAERPEGSISTLTIQRTEQRDSAMYRCASSAGGSYNEQFFGPGTRLTVL.

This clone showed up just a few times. This CDR3 is CASSTGAIYGYTF. CDR3 bases: TGTGCCAGTAGTACAGGAGCAATCTATGGCTACACCTTC. The V call is TRBV19, the J call TRBJ1-2; no firm D call. Looked up from germline, CDR1 is LNHDA and CDR2 is SQIVND (reference sequence). The CDR3 extends over 13 amino acids. Trimming took 4 bases from V and 4 from J, leaving 10 bases between them.

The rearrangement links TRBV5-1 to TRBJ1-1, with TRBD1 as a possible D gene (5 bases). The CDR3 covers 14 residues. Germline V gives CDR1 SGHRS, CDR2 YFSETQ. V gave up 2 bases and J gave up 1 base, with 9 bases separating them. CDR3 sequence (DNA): TGCGCCAGCAGCTTAAACGGACAGAACACTGAAGCTTTCTTT. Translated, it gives CASSLNGQNTEAFF.

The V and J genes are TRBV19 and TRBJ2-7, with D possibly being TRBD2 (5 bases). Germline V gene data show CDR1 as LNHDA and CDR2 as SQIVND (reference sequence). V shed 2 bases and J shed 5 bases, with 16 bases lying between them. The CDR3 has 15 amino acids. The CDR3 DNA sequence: TGTGCCAGTAGTATAAACCCTCATACCGGGGACGAGCAGTACTTC. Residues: CASSINPHTGDEQYF.

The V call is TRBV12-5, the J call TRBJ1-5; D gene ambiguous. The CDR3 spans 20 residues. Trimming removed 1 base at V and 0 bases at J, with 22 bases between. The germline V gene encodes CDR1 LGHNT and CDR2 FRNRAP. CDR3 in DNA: TGTGCTAGTGGTTTGGCAGACTCTGGGTTCTTGGTCCATAGCAATCAGCCCCAGCATTTT. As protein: CASGLADSGFLVHSNQPQHF.

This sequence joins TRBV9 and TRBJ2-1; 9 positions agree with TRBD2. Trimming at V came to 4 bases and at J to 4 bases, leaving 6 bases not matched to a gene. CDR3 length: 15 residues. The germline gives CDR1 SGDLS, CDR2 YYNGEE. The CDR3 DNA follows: TGTGCCAGCAGCTCGCAAGCGGGGGGATACAATGAGCAGTTCTTC. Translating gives CASSSQAGGYNEQFF.

In DNA form, the CDR3 reads TGTGCCAGCAGCACCGGACAGGGTCTCGGGACCATATATTTT. Translated, it gives CASSTGQGLGTIYF. The chain has TRBV5-6 and TRBJ1-3; TRBD1 matches at 8 bases. Germline V gene sequence: CDR1 SGHDT, CDR2 YYEEEE. The CDR3 consists of 14 residues. V lost 4 bases to trimming and J lost 10 bases; unmatched junction nucleotides: 10.

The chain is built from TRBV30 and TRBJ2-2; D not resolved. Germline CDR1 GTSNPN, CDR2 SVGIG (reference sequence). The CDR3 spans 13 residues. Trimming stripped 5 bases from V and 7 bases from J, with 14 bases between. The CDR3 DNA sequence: TGTGCCTGGGGTCCGGTCTTAGGCGGGGAGCTGTTTTTT. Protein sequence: CAWGPVLGGELFF.

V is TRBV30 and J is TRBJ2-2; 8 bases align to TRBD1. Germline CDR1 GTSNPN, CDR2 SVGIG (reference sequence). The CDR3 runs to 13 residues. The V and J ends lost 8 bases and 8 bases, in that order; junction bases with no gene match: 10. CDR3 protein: CAGYRGSSGELFF. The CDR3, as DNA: TGTGCCGGATACAGGGGGAGTTCGGGGGAGCTGTTTTTT.

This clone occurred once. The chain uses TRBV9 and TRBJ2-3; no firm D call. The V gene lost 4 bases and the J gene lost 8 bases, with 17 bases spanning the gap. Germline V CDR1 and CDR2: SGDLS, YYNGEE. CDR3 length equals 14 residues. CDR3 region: CASSPRSQTVTQYF. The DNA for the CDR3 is TGTGCCAGCAGCCCGAGGTCCCAAACTGTTACGCAGTATTTT.

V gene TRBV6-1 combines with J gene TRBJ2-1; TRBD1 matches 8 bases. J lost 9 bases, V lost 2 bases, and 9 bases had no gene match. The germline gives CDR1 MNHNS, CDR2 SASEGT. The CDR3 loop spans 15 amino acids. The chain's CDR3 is CASSELYRGWPEQFF. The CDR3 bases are TGTGCCAGCAGTGAATTGTACAGGGGGTGGCCTGAGCAGTTCTTC.

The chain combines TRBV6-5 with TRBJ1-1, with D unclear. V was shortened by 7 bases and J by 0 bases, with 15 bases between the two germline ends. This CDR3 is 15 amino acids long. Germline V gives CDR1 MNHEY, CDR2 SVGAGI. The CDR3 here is CASKAPTILNTEAFF. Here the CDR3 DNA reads TGTGCCAGCAAGGCTCCGACCATCCTGAACACTGAAGCTTTCTTT.

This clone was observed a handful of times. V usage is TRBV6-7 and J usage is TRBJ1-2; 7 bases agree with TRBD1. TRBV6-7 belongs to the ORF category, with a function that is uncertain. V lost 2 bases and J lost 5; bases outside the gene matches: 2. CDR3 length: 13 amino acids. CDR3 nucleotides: TGTGCCAGCAGTTACGGGACAGTTTATGGCTACACCTTC. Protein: CASSYGTVYGYTF.

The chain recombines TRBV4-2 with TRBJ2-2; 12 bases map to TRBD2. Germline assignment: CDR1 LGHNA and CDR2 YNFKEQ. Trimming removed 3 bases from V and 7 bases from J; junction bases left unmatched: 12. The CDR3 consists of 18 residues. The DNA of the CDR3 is TGTGCCAGCAGCCAGGCGGGCCTAGCGGGGGGGCCAATCGGGGAGCTGTTTTTT. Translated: CASSQAGLAGGPIGELFF.

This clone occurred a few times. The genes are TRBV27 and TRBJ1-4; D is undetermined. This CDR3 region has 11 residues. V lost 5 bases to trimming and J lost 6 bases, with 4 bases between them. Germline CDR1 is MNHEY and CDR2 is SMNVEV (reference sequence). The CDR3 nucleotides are TGTGCCAGCAGTCCCCATGAAAAACTGTTTTTT. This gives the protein CASSPHEKLFF.

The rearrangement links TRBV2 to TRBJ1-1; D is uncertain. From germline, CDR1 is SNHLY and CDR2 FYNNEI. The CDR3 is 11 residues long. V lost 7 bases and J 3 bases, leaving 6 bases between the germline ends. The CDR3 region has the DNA TGTGCCAGCATACGGGACACTGAAGCTTTCTTT. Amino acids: CASIRDTEAFF.

The CDR3: CRASLAGAQETQYF. In nucleotides, the CDR3 is TGCAGAGCCTCACTAGCGGGGGCCCAAGAGACCCAGTACTTC. The V gene is TRBV29-1, the J gene TRBJ2-5; 11 nucleotides align to TRBD2. CDR1 and CDR2 (germline): SQVTM, ANQGSEA. This CDR3 has 14 residues.